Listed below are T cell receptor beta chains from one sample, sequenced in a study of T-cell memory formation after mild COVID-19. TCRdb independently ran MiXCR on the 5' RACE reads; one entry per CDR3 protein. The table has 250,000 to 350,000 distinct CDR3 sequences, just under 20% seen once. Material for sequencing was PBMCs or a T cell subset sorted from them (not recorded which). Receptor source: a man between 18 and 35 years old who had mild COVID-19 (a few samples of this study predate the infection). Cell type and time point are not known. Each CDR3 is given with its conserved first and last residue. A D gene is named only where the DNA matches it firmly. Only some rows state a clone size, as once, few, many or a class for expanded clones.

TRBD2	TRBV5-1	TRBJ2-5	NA	TGCGCCAGCCACCTGGGACTATCTCAAGAGACCCAGTACTTC	CASHLGLSQETQYF
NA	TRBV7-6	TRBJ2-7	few	TGTGCCAGCAGCTTAGACGGATCCTCCTACGAGCAGTACTTC	CASSLDGSSYEQYF
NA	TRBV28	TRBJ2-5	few	TGTGCCAGCAGGAACTACAGGGTCGGAGAGACCCAGTACTTC	CASRNYRVGETQYF
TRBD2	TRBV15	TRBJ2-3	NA	TGTGCCACCACCGCGACTAGCGGGGGGGGTGATACGCAGTATTTT	CATTATSGGGDTQYF
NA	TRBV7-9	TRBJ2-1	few	TGTGCCAGCAGCTTACAGGGTGGGGATGAGCAGTTCTTC	CASSLQGGDEQFF
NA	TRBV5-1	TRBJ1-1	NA	TGCGCCAGCAGCGTGACAGGTTTTAACACTGAAGCTTTCTTT	CASSVTGFNTEAFF
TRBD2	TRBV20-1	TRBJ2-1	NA	TGCAGTGCTAGGAGGGGCGGGGGGTACAATGAGCAGTTCTTC	CSARRGGGYNEQFF
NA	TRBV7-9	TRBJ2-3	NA	TGTGCCAGCAGCCCTAGGGGTGACTCTAGCACAGATACGCAGTATTTT	CASSPRGDSSTDTQYF
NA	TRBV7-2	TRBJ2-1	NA	TGTGCCAGCAGCTTATACAGCTACAATGAGCAGTTCTTC	CASSLYSYNEQFF
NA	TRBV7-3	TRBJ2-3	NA	TGTGCCAGCAGCTTGGGGTCGGCGGGCGATACGCAGTATTTT	CASSLGSAGDTQYF
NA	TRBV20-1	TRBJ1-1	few	TGCAGTGCTAGGAAAAGTACTGAAGCTTTCTTT	CSARKSTEAFF
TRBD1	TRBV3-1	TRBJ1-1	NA	TGTGCCAGCAGCCAACAGGGGGCAGGTACTGAAGCTTTCTTT	CASSQQGAGTEAFF
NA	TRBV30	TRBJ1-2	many	TGTGCCTGGAGTGCGACCCAGGGAAGGAACTATGGCTACACCTTC	CAWSATQGRNYGYTF
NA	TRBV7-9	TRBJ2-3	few	TGTGCCAGGGGGCCAGATACGCAGTATTTT	CARGPDTQYF
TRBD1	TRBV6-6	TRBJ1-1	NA	TGTGCCAGCACCCGACGACAGGGTGTGGACACTGAGGCTTTCTTT	CASTRRQGVDTEAFF
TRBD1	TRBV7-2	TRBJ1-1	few	TGTGCCAGCAGCGCACAGGGGCTGAACACTGAAGCTTTCTTT	CASSAQGLNTEAFF
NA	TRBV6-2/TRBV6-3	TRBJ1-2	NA	TGTGCCAGCAGAACCGCGCCGAGGAGCTACACCTTC	CASRTAPRSYTF
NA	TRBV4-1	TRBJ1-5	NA	TGCGCCAGCAGCCCCGGCCCGGGAAAGGGACAGCCCCAGCATTTT	CASSPGPGKGQPQHF